This T cell receptor beta chain was obtained from a study of T-cell reconstitution after alpha-beta-depleted transplantation in children. Library preparation (for TCRbeta) was performed with unique molecular identifiers. TCRdb itself ran the PCR reads through MiXCR, one entry per CDR3 protein. The sample carries roughly 400,000 distinct CDR3 sequences, roughly 20% recorded once. CDR3 length equals 15 residues. In germline, CDR1 is SGHVS, CDR2 FNYEAQ. V shed 7 bases, J shed 6 bases, and the junction held 12 bases outside the gene matches. In this sample, this clonotype turned up a few times. This chain joins TRBV7-6 and TRBJ2-5, with 9 bases matching TRBD2. This clonotype was sampled from a human donor who donated a stem cell graft to a child with acute myeloid leukemia. The sequenced sample was PBMCs from the stem cell graft donor, obtained from the stem cell graft. The CDR3 region is CASTILAGWDKTQYF. CDR3 coding DNA: TGTGCCAGCACAATTCTAGCGGGGTGGGATAAGACCCAGTACTTC.